Listed below are T cell receptor beta chains from one sample, sequenced in a study of cytomegalovirus exposure and HLA in healthy donors. Repertoires were generated with immunoSEQ multiplex PCR, while TCRdb's copy carries only in-frame clones and drops some. Found here are about 180,000 clones, more than 75% of them singletons; the top ten hold 1.5% to 1.7%. Sequencing used PBMCs. All receptors derive from a man in his forties or fifties in good health and CMV-seronegative. Both conserved end residues are part of each CDR3. Each record gives: J gene, V gene, clone size, D gene, CDR3 DNA, CDR3 protein. D genes are given only for firm matches. Clone size is shown for a subset of rows, as once, few, many or a class of expanded clone.

j_call: TRBJ2-2; v_call: TRBV5-4; clone_size: few; d_call: TRBD1; cdr3_nt: TGTGCCAGCAGCGGGAGACAGGGGACGAACACCGGGGAGCTGTTTTTT; cdr3_aa: CASSGRQGTNTGELFF
j_call: TRBJ2-3; v_call: TRBV18; clone_size: .; d_call: TRBD2; cdr3_nt: TGTGCCAGCTCACCAGGACCGGGAGGTACGCAGTATTTT; cdr3_aa: CASSPGPGGTQYF
j_call: TRBJ1-1; v_call: TRBV4-2; clone_size: .; d_call: .; cdr3_nt: TGTGCCAGCAGCCAAGTAAACAGGGATAGCACTGAAGCTTTCTTT; cdr3_aa: CASSQVNRDSTEAFF
j_call: TRBJ2-2; v_call: TRBV5-1; clone_size: .; d_call: TRBD1; cdr3_nt: TGCGCCAGCAGGGCGGGACAGGCTCAGACCGGGGAGCTGTTTTTT; cdr3_aa: CASRAGQAQTGELFF
j_call: TRBJ2-1; v_call: TRBV11-1; clone_size: .; d_call: TRBD1; cdr3_nt: TGTGCCAGCAGCTTGACAGGGGTAACCTCCTACAATGAGCAGTTCTTC; cdr3_aa: CASSLTGVTSYNEQFF
j_call: TRBJ2-6; v_call: TRBV2; clone_size: .; d_call: .; cdr3_nt: TGTGCCAGCAGTGAAGGAGGGTATCTCGCTGGGGCCAACGTCCTGACTTTC; cdr3_aa: CASSEGGYLAGANVLTF
j_call: TRBJ2-5; v_call: TRBV25-1; clone_size: .; d_call: TRBD2; cdr3_nt: TGTGCCAGCCTCGCTAGCGGGGGGGAAGAGACCCAGTACTTC; cdr3_aa: CASLASGGEETQYF
j_call: TRBJ2-1; v_call: TRBV4-3; clone_size: .; d_call: TRBD2; cdr3_nt: TGCGCCAGCAGCCTAAATCTAGCGGGAGGGCTCGGTGAGCAGTTCTTC; cdr3_aa: CASSLNLAGGLGEQFF
j_call: TRBJ2-7; v_call: TRBV7-2; clone_size: few; d_call: TRBD1; cdr3_nt: TGTGCCAGCAGCTACGGACAGGGCGGGCAGTACTTC; cdr3_aa: CASSYGQGGQYF
j_call: TRBJ2-7; v_call: TRBV14; clone_size: .; d_call: .; cdr3_nt: TGTGCCAGCAGCTCACAGGGTTACGAGCAGTACTTC; cdr3_aa: CASSSQGYEQYF
j_call: TRBJ1-6; v_call: TRBV6-5; clone_size: .; d_call: .; cdr3_nt: TGTGCCAGCAGTTACGGTACGGATAATTCACCCCTCCACTTT; cdr3_aa: CASSYGTDNSPLHF
j_call: TRBJ1-2; v_call: TRBV29-1; clone_size: once; d_call: TRBD1; cdr3_nt: TGCAGCGGAACTTCGGGACAGGGTTGGGACTATGGCTACACCTTC; cdr3_aa: CSGTSGQGWDYGYTF
j_call: TRBJ1-1; v_call: TRBV27; clone_size: once; d_call: TRBD1; cdr3_nt: TGTGCCAGCGGGAACAGGGGGGAAGCTTTCTTT; cdr3_aa: CASGNRGEAFF
j_call: TRBJ2-7; v_call: TRBV6-6; clone_size: .; d_call: TRBD1; cdr3_nt: TGTGCCAGCAGTTACCCCTCAGGGGGCGCGTACGAGCAGTACTTC; cdr3_aa: CASSYPSGGAYEQYF
j_call: TRBJ2-3; v_call: TRBV11-1; clone_size: once; d_call: TRBD2; cdr3_nt: TGTGCCAGCAGCTTAGGCGGGGGGGCGAATACGCAGTATTTT; cdr3_aa: CASSLGGGANTQYF
j_call: TRBJ1-1; v_call: TRBV5-1; clone_size: few; d_call: .; cdr3_nt: TGCGCCAGCAGGGCAGGGCACACGGGCACTGAAGCTTTCTTT; cdr3_aa: CASRAGHTGTEAFF
j_call: TRBJ2-3; v_call: TRBV4-3; clone_size: .; d_call: .; cdr3_nt: TGCGCCAGCAGCCAAGATCGACCCATGGGCCCAGATACGCAGTATTTT; cdr3_aa: CASSQDRPMGPDTQYF
j_call: TRBJ2-3; v_call: TRBV7-9; clone_size: .; d_call: .; cdr3_nt: TGTGCCAGCAGCTCATTAGGAGTCTCGCGCACAGATACGCAGTATTTT; cdr3_aa: CASSSLGVSRTDTQYF
j_call: TRBJ2-2; v_call: TRBV6-5; clone_size: .; d_call: .; cdr3_nt: TGTGCCAGCGGAGTATGGAACACCGGGGAGCTGTTTTTT; cdr3_aa: CASGVWNTGELFF
j_call: TRBJ2-6; v_call: TRBV7-6; clone_size: .; d_call: TRBD1; cdr3_nt: TGTGCCAGCAGCTCGGTCGGGACAGGGGGCGGTGGGGCCAACGTCCTGACTTTC; cdr3_aa: CASSSVGTGGGGANVLTF
j_call: TRBJ2-7; v_call: TRBV14; clone_size: .; d_call: TRBD2; cdr3_nt: TGTGCCAGCAGCCAAACTAGCGGGAGGGGGAACGAGCAGTACTTC; cdr3_aa: CASSQTSGRGNEQYF
j_call: TRBJ2-7; v_call: TRBV5-1; clone_size: .; d_call: TRBD2; cdr3_nt: TGCGCCAGCAGCTTAGCGGGGGATTCCTACGAGCAGTACTTC; cdr3_aa: CASSLAGDSYEQYF
j_call: TRBJ2-5; v_call: TRBV7-2; clone_size: .; d_call: .; cdr3_nt: TGTGCCAGCAGCTCACTGCAGACCCAGTACTTC; cdr3_aa: CASSSLQTQYF
j_call: TRBJ2-7; v_call: TRBV5-1; clone_size: .; d_call: TRBD1; cdr3_nt: TGCGCCAGCAGCTCTACTAAATCATGGACAGGCCTCGAGGAGCAGTACTTC; cdr3_aa: CASSSTKSWTGLEEQYF
j_call: TRBJ2-7; v_call: TRBV27; clone_size: .; d_call: .; cdr3_nt: TGTGCCAGCAGTTGGGCAGGGATAAACGAGCAGTACTTC; cdr3_aa: CASSWAGINEQYF
j_call: TRBJ1-4; v_call: TRBV5-4; clone_size: .; d_call: .; cdr3_nt: TGTGCCAGCAGCTTGGGTACAGGGACTAATGAAAAACTGTTTTTT; cdr3_aa: CASSLGTGTNEKLFF
j_call: TRBJ2-1; v_call: TRBV7-9; clone_size: .; d_call: TRBD2; cdr3_nt: TGTGCCAGCAGCTTAGTGACTAGCGGGAGGAATGAGCAGTTCTTC; cdr3_aa: CASSLVTSGRNEQFF
j_call: TRBJ1-2; v_call: TRBV4-3; clone_size: .; d_call: .; cdr3_nt: TGCGCCAGCAGCCGGGATCCAGGGTTTGGCTACACCTTC; cdr3_aa: CASSRDPGFGYTF
j_call: TRBJ2-7; v_call: TRBV12-2; clone_size: .; d_call: .; cdr3_nt: TGTGCACCTTGCCTAGCGCCCCAGAAGAACTCGCCCTCTACCGAGCAGTACTTC; cdr3_aa: CAPCLAPQKNSPSTEQYF
j_call: TRBJ1-2; v_call: TRBV7-9; clone_size: .; d_call: .; cdr3_nt: TGTTCCAGCAGCTTAGGGGGGGTGGGGAGTTATGGCTACACCTTC; cdr3_aa: CSSSLGGVGSYGYTF
j_call: TRBJ1-3; v_call: TRBV7-2; clone_size: few; d_call: TRBD1; cdr3_nt: TGTGCCAGCAGCCCCACCGGGACAGGCGGAAACACCATATATTTT; cdr3_aa: CASSPTGTGGNTIYF
j_call: TRBJ2-5; v_call: TRBV5-1; clone_size: .; d_call: TRBD2; cdr3_nt: TGCGCCAGCAGCTTGGAGGGACTAGAGGTGGAGACCCAGTACTTC; cdr3_aa: CASSLEGLEVETQYF
j_call: TRBJ2-5; v_call: TRBV5-6; clone_size: .; d_call: TRBD1; cdr3_nt: TGTGCCAGCAGCTTACAGGGGCCGGTGGAGACCCAGTACTTC; cdr3_aa: CASSLQGPVETQYF
j_call: TRBJ2-3; v_call: TRBV4-2; clone_size: .; d_call: TRBD2; cdr3_nt: TGTGCCAGCAGCCAAGATCTACTAGCGCGAGATACGCAGTATTTT; cdr3_aa: CASSQDLLARDTQYF
j_call: TRBJ1-1; v_call: TRBV28; clone_size: .; d_call: .; cdr3_nt: TGTGCCAGCAGTCTGGGGACTCATCTGAACACTGAAGCTTTCTTT; cdr3_aa: CASSLGTHLNTEAFF
j_call: TRBJ2-1; v_call: TRBV19; clone_size: .; d_call: TRBD2; cdr3_nt: TGTGCCAGTTACTTAGGTCGGGAAGGGAGGGGCGTTTTTGGACAATTTGGTCACAATGAGCAGTTCTTC; cdr3_aa: CASYLGREGRGVFGQFGHNEQFF
j_call: TRBJ2-7; v_call: TRBV7-3; clone_size: .; d_call: TRBD1; cdr3_nt: TGTGCCAGCAGCTTAACACAGGGGTCCTCCTACGAGCAGTACTTC; cdr3_aa: CASSLTQGSSYEQYF
j_call: TRBJ2-7; v_call: TRBV29-1; clone_size: .; d_call: .; cdr3_nt: TGCAGCGTGCCGGGGGCCTACGAGCAGTACTTC; cdr3_aa: CSVPGAYEQYF
j_call: TRBJ1-6; v_call: TRBV30; clone_size: .; d_call: .; cdr3_nt: TGTGCCTGGAACAGGGATGGGAATTCACCCCTCCACTTT; cdr3_aa: CAWNRDGNSPLHF
j_call: TRBJ1-5; v_call: TRBV7-2; clone_size: .; d_call: .; cdr3_nt: TGTGCCAGCAGCTTAGGGCGGAAGAATCAGCCCCAGCATTTT; cdr3_aa: CASSLGRKNQPQHF
j_call: TRBJ2-1; v_call: TRBV9; clone_size: .; d_call: TRBD2; cdr3_nt: TGTGCCAGCAGCGTAGTAGGAGGGCGGGAGGGGTACACTGAGCAGTTCTTC; cdr3_aa: CASSVVGGREGYTEQFF
j_call: TRBJ2-5; v_call: TRBV28; clone_size: .; d_call: .; cdr3_nt: TGTGCCAGCAGGGTAAAAGTCGGGACCCAGTACTTC; cdr3_aa: CASRVKVGTQYF
j_call: TRBJ2-7; v_call: TRBV28; clone_size: .; d_call: .; cdr3_nt: TGTGCCAGCAGTTCTTACAGGGTAGTTGCTTCCTACGAGCAGTACTTC; cdr3_aa: CASSSYRVVASYEQYF
j_call: TRBJ2-1; v_call: TRBV4-1; clone_size: .; d_call: TRBD2; cdr3_nt: TGCGCCAGCAGCCAACCGACTAGCGGGAGATACAATGAGCAGTTCTTC; cdr3_aa: CASSQPTSGRYNEQFF
j_call: TRBJ1-5; v_call: TRBV9; clone_size: .; d_call: TRBD1; cdr3_nt: TGTGCCAGCAGCTTTAGGACAGGGCAAGGCAATCAGCCCCAGCATTTT; cdr3_aa: CASSFRTGQGNQPQHF
j_call: TRBJ2-5; v_call: TRBV27; clone_size: .; d_call: TRBD2; cdr3_nt: TGTGCCAGCAGACCACCGACTAGCTTAGAGACCCAGTACTTC; cdr3_aa: CASRPPTSLETQYF
j_call: TRBJ1-2; v_call: TRBV9; clone_size: .; d_call: TRBD1; cdr3_nt: TGTGCCAGCAGCGTAGACCGGACAGGGGAGGACTATGGCTACACCTTC; cdr3_aa: CASSVDRTGEDYGYTF
j_call: TRBJ2-5; v_call: TRBV7-2; clone_size: .; d_call: .; cdr3_nt: TGTGCCAGCAGCCCACATGCCACCCAAGAGACCCAGTACTTC; cdr3_aa: CASSPHATQETQYF
j_call: TRBJ1-1; v_call: TRBV6-1; clone_size: .; d_call: .; cdr3_nt: TGTGCCAGTATAGACAGCAACATGAACACTGAAGCTTTCTTT; cdr3_aa: CASIDSNMNTEAFF
j_call: TRBJ2-2; v_call: TRBV9; clone_size: once; d_call: .; cdr3_nt: TGTGCCAGCAGCCTTAGACCTCAGGGGAACACCGGGGAGCTGTTTTTT; cdr3_aa: CASSLRPQGNTGELFF
j_call: TRBJ1-1; v_call: TRBV10-3; clone_size: .; d_call: .; cdr3_nt: TGTGCCATCAGTGACCAAGGGGGGAACACTGAAGCTTTCTTT; cdr3_aa: CAISDQGGNTEAFF
j_call: TRBJ1-5; v_call: TRBV28; clone_size: .; d_call: .; cdr3_nt: TGTGCCAGCACTTCCCGACAGAACCCGGGTCAGCCCCAGCATTTT; cdr3_aa: CASTSRQNPGQPQHF
j_call: TRBJ1-2; v_call: TRBV30; clone_size: .; d_call: .; cdr3_nt: TGTGCCCTCGAGAGCGGGTCCTATGGCTACACCTTC; cdr3_aa: CALESGSYGYTF
j_call: TRBJ2-7; v_call: TRBV4-3; clone_size: few; d_call: TRBD2; cdr3_nt: TGCGCCAGCAGCCAGGAACTAGCGGTGAAAACCTACGAGCAGTACTTC; cdr3_aa: CASSQELAVKTYEQYF
j_call: TRBJ2-2; v_call: TRBV19; clone_size: .; d_call: TRBD2; cdr3_nt: TGTGCCAGTAGTATAGCAGCGGGAGAATTCACCGGGGAGCTGTTTTTT; cdr3_aa: CASSIAAGEFTGELFF
j_call: TRBJ1-2; v_call: TRBV29-1; clone_size: .; d_call: TRBD1; cdr3_nt: TGCAGCGTTGTTGTCTCCTTGGGACAGGGGAACTATGGCTACACCTTC; cdr3_aa: CSVVVSLGQGNYGYTF
j_call: TRBJ2-5; v_call: TRBV9; clone_size: .; d_call: .; cdr3_nt: TGTGCCAGCAGCGTAGACGAGGGTGATGGGGAGACCCAGTACTTC; cdr3_aa: CASSVDEGDGETQYF
j_call: TRBJ2-3; v_call: TRBV6-1; clone_size: .; d_call: .; cdr3_nt: TGTGCCAGCAGTGTTTCGACAGTGGGTACGCAGTATTTT; cdr3_aa: CASSVSTVGTQYF